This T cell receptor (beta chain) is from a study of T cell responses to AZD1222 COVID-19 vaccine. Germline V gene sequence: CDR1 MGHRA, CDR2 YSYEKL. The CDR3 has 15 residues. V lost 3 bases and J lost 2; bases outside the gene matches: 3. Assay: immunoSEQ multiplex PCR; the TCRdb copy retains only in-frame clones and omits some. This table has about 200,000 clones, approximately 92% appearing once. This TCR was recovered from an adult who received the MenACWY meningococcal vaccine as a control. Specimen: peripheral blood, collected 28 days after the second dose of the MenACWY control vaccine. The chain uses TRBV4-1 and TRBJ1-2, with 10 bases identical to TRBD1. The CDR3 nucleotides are TGCGCCAGCAGCCACGGGACAGGGGTGAACTATGGCTACACCTTC. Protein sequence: CASSHGTGVNYGYTF.